This T cell receptor beta chain was recovered during a study of technical replicates of blood from a few donors. This clone has a single count. Trimming removed 5 bases from V and 6 bases from J; junction bases left unmatched: 7. The CDR3 is 14 amino acids. CDR1 and CDR2 (germline): SGHTA, FQGNSA. Here immunoSEQ multiplex PCR was the method, and the copy in TCRdb shows in-frame clones only, minus some. The repertoire holds about 57,000 clones, with around 87% as singletons. The sequencing sample was made of PBMCs. This clonotype originated in a human donor in good health. Some clones in this sample may be carry-over from other donors' samples. This chain joins TRBV7-2 and TRBJ2-1, with 7 bases that match TRBD2. The CDR3 DNA sequence: TGTGCCAGCAGCCCCGGACTAGTCGGCAATGAGCAGTTCTTC. Its translation is CASSPGLVGNEQFF.